This T cell receptor beta chain was recovered during a study of radiation and T cells in renal cell carcinoma. The time point: blood 4 weeks post-SBRT, at nephrectomy. The sample's treatment: 15 Gy SBRT to primary tumor, nephrectomy 4 weeks later. V dropped 2 bases and J dropped 2 bases, with 13 bases sitting between them. The CDR3 covers 15 residues. Germline V CDR1 and CDR2: SNHLY, FYNNEI. Generated by immunoSEQ multiplex PCR, the TCRdb table keeps only in-frame clones and is missing some. The repertoire holds around 170,000 clones, with 88% as singletons. The J gene is TRBJ2-7, the V gene TRBV2; no definite D call. Material: blood, obtained from a patient whose treatment included radiotherapy and nephrectomy. This TCR derives from a woman aged 50 to 65 with renal cell carcinoma. CDR3 sequence reads: CASSELLIRAYEQYF. The CDR3 region has the DNA TGTGCCAGCAGTGAATTACTTATTAGAGCCTACGAGCAGTACTTC.